One and the same sample provided the 14 T cell receptor beta chains below, sequenced in a study of blood T cells in healthy people across ages. Then a second PCR, running roughly 7 to 11 cycles, was carried out with a sample-barcoded 5' primer and a J-beta primer mix. Each CDR3 protein gets one entry after TCRdb re-called the 5' RACE reads with MiXCR. The table has some 1.5 million distinct CDR3 sequences, about 30% seen once; the top ten hold 7.7%. Sequenced material: blood. These receptors all stem from a woman younger than 45 in good health.

This clonotype showed up many times. The V gene is TRBV20-1, the J gene TRBJ1-4; the match to TRBD1 covers 7 bases. Germline V gene data show CDR1 as DFQATT and CDR2 as SNEGSKA (reference sequence). CDR3 length equals 13 residues. V trimming: 3 bases; J trimming: 7 bases; junction bases outside the gene matches: 5. CDR3 nucleotide sequence: TGCAGTGCTAGTACAGGGGCAGTTGAAAAACTGTTTTTT. Translation: CSASTGAVEKLFF.

This clonotype was counted between two and nine times. The chain recombines TRBV29-1 with TRBJ1-1; D is unresolved. V dropped 1 base and J dropped 0 bases, with 9 bases sitting between them. This CDR3 has 14 residues. Germline V gene lookup returns CDR1 SQVTM and CDR2 ANQGSEA. CDR3 bases: TGCAGCGTTGAAGGACGAAATCTGAACACTGAAGCTTTCTTT. Its protein product is CSVEGRNLNTEAFF.

With regard to this clonotype: A read error is possible here, since a much larger clone lies one base away. CDR3 region: CSARDRGGTYNGQFF. CDR3 bases: TGCAGTGCTAGAGATCGAGGGGGGACCTACAATGGGCAGTTCTTC. The rearrangement links TRBV20-1 to TRBJ2-1; D is possibly TRBD1 or TRBD2 (6 bases each). Germline V gene sequence: CDR1 DFQATT, CDR2 SNEGSKA (reference sequence). The CDR3 consists of 15 residues.

This clonotype was counted many times. The J gene is TRBJ2-7, the V gene TRBV29-1, with D possibly TRBD1 on 5 matching bases. The CDR3 is 15 amino acids. Germline V lookup: CDR1 SQVTM, CDR2 ANQGSEA. Trimming removed 6 bases at V and 0 bases at J, with 18 bases between. The CDR3 reads CSVPSRQLHSYEQYF. The DNA of the CDR3 is TGCAGCGTACCGTCGAGACAGCTACACTCCTACGAGCAGTACTTC.

This chain joins TRBV6-5 and TRBJ2-1; D gene uncertain. V dropped 7 bases and J dropped 10 bases, with 11 bases sitting between them. The CDR3 contains 11 residues. Per germline, CDR1 MNHEY and CDR2 SVGAGI. Here the CDR3 reads CASTLRTEQFF. The CDR3 DNA sequence: TGTGCCAGCACTCTAAGGACCGAGCAGTTCTTC.

As regards this clonotype: An end of the junction does not agree with germline; a read error may underlie this. V is TRBV9 and J is TRBJ2-2; 7 positions match TRBD2. The CDR3 length is 17 residues. Looked up from germline, CDR1 is SGDLS and CDR2 is YYNGEE. CDR3: CASIVAGGFGYPGELFF. DNA of the CDR3: TGTGCCAGCATCGTAGCCGGGGGGTTTGGTTACCCCGGGGAGCTGTTTTTT.

V is TRBV7-2 and J is TRBJ2-7; possibly TRBD1 for D (7 bases). Trimming left V 5 bases short and J 1 base short, with 24 bases between. Germline V gene sequence: CDR1 SGHTA, CDR2 FQGNSA. The CDR3 length is 18 residues. The CDR3 loop is CASSPGGGGAGKSYEQYF. The CDR3 DNA reads as TGTGCCAGCAGCCCGGGCGGAGGGGGCGCTGGGAAGTCCTACGAGCAGTACTTC.

This clonotype was seen a few times. The rearrangement uses TRBV6-5 and TRBJ2-5; D gene uncertain. V was trimmed by 6 bases and J by 7 bases, leaving 21 bases between them. This CDR3 comprises 15 residues. From germline, CDR1 is MNHEY and CDR2 SVGAGI. The CDR3 sequence: CASSPTSPPRWTQYF. Written as DNA, the CDR3 is TGTGCCAGCAGCCCTACCTCTCCACCCCGGTGGACCCAGTACTTC.

This clonotype was counted ten times or more. The gene calls are TRBV29-1 and TRBJ2-1, with D perhaps being TRBD1 or TRBD2 (5 bases each). Germline-derived CDR1 and CDR2 are SQVTM and ANQGSEA. V lost 4 bases, J lost 5 bases, and 15 bases lay in between. This CDR3 is built from 14 residues. The CDR3 DNA reads as TGCAGCGTTGTTTCCGGGGCGATTCACAATGAGCAGTTCTTC. It encodes CSVVSGAIHNEQFF.

In its sample, this clonotype was seen a few times. This chain connects TRBV5-1 to TRBJ2-5; D unresolved. Gene TRBJ2-7 matches the end of the DNA better, so the J call may be wrong. Germline values: CDR1 SGHRS, CDR2 YFSETQ. The CDR3 has 15 residues. CDR3 in DNA: TGCGCCAGCAGCTTGTATCGAATGATGGACTACGAGCAGTACTTC. Translated: CASSLYRMMDYEQYF.

This clonotype was counted a few times. The chain joins TRBV29-1 to TRBJ2-1; possible D gene TRBD1, 7 bases. The V end lost 8 bases, the J end lost 7 bases, and 15 bases lay between the germline ends. CDR3 size: 12 residues. Germline CDR1 and CDR2: SQVTM and ANQGSEA. The CDR3 spells CSFRGAGNEQFF. CDR3 in DNA: TGCAGCTTCAGGGGGGCGGGAAATGAGCAGTTCTTC.

The chain carries TRBV2 and TRBJ2-1; unclear D gene. The CDR3 is made up of 12 amino acids. V was cut by 5 bases and J by 13 bases, with 15 bases left in between. The V gene's germline CDR1 is SNHLY and CDR2 FYNNEI. CDR3 protein: CASSSSAETQFF. The CDR3 coding sequence is TGTGCCAGCAGTTCAAGTGCAGAGACCCAGTTCTTC.

Notes on this clonotype: A much bigger clone sits one base away, suggesting this may be a read error. This sequence joins TRBV6-6 and TRBJ2-1, with 10 bases fitting TRBD2. The CDR3 spans 14 residues. Germline lookup yields CDR1 MNHNY and CDR2 SVGAGI (reference sequence). The CDR3 DNA reads TGTGCCAGCAGTCTAGCGGGAGAGTACAATGGGCAGTTCTTC. Translated: CASSLAGEYNGQFF.

The V and J genes are TRBV4-1 and TRBJ1-2; D not certain. V was shortened by 1 base and J by 4 bases, with 13 bases between the two germline ends. Germline assignment: CDR1 MGHRA and CDR2 YSYEKL. This CDR3 contains 15 residues. The CDR3 reads CASSQGGRLSYGYTF. Here the CDR3 DNA reads TGCGCCAGCAGCCAAGGCGGAAGGCTCAGCTATGGCTACACCTTC.